The present T cell receptor (beta chain) was sequenced within a study of blood T cells in healthy people across ages. Points from the study as a whole: As age increased, TCR beta diversity per million T cells fell in a roughly linear fashion. Among long-lived donors, naive CD4+ cells were more numerous and diversity higher than in aged donors.

A word on this clonotype: Its antigen remains unidentified. The junction shows a germline mismatch at one end, possibly a read error.

The use of a sample-barcoded 5' primer and a J-beta primer mix characterized a second PCR of roughly 6 to 11 cycles. Each cDNA molecule was tagged by a template-switch adaptor with 12 random nucleotides. MiXCR was run by TCRdb on the 5' RACE reads, yielding one entry per CDR3 protein. This sample has 1.5 million to 2 million distinct CDR3 sequences; about 30% occur once, and the top ten carry 7.7%. Per sample, no less than 5 micrograms of total RNA were extracted. The sample consisted of blood. This receptor was taken from a woman in her thirties in good health.

This CDR3 reads CTSSFRGQGYEQYF. The CDR3 bases are TGTACCAGCAGCTTTCGGGGACAGGGCTACGAGCAGTACTTC. The chain couples TRBV7-9 to TRBJ2-7, with 9 bases matching TRBD1. Germline loops: CDR1 SEHNR, CDR2 FQNEAQ (reference sequence). The length of the CDR3 is 14 residues.